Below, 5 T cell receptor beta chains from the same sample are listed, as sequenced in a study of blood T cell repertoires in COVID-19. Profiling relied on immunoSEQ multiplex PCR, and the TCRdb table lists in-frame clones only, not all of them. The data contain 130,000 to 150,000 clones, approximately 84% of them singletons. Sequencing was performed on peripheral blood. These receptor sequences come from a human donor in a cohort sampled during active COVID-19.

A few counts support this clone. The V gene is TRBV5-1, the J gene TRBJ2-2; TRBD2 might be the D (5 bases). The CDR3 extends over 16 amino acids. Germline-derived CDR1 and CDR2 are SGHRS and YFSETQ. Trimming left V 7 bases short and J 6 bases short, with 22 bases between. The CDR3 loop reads CASGETGNLRPGELFF. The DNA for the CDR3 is TGCGCCAGCGGCGAGACGGGAAATCTTCGGCCCGGGGAGCTGTTTTTT.

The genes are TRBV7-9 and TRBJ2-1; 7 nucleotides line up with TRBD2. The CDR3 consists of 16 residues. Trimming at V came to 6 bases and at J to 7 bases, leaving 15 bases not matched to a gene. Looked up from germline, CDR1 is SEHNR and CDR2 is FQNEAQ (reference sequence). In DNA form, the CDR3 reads TGTGCCAGCAGGCGAAGCAGCGGGCGGGGGTCGAATGAGCAGTTCTTC. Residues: CASRRSSGRGSNEQFF.

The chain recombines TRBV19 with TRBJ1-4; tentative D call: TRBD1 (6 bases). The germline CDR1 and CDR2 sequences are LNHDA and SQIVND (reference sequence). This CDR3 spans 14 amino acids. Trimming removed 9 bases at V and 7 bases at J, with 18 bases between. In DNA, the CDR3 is TGTGCCAGCTCTTTGGGACAAGGAGGTGAAAAACTGTTTTTT. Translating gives CASSLGQGGEKLFF.

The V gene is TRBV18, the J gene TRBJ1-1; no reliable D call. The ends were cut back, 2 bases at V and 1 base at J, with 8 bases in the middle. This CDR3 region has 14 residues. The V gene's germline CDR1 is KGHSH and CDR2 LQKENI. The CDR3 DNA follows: TGTGCCAGCTCACCAAAGGCGGCGAACACTGAAGCTTTCTTT. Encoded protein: CASSPKAANTEAFF.

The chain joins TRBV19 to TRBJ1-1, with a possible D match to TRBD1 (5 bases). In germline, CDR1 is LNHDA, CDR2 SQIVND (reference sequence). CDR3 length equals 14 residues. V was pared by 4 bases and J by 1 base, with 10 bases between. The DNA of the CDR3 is TGTGCCAGTAGTACCCAGGGATCGAACACTGAAGCTTTCTTT. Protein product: CASSTQGSNTEAFF. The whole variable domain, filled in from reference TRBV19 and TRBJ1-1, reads DGGITQSPKYLFRKEGQNVTLSCEQNLNHDAMYWYRQDPGQGLRLIYYSQIVNDFQKGDIAEGYSVSREKKESFPLTVTSAQKNPTAFYLCASSTQGSNTEAFFGQGTRLTVV.